Listed below are T cell receptor beta chains from one sample, sequenced in a study of molecular identifiers for immune sequencing clone quantification. TCRdb fed the PCR reads into MiXCR, producing one record per CDR3 protein. The table records a few hundred thousand distinct CDR3 sequences, over 20% of them present only once. The sequencing sample was made of naive CD8+ T cells from blood, with Jurkat cell RNA spiked in. Every receptor here comes from a human donor in good health. Some libraries in this study had Jurkat cell RNA spiked in. CDR3s leave out the opening cysteine and the closing phenylalanine or tryptophan.

J gene,V gene,CDR3 protein
TRBJ2-1,TRBV27,ASSFSPGANEQF
TRBJ2-3,TRBV25-1,ASSGLRTSGRTTDTQY
TRBJ1-2,TRBV13,ASSSVGQGGAGYA
TRBJ2-5,TRBV7-9,ASSQNRGQGTQY
TRBJ1-1,TRBV7-6,ASSSRDGEAF
TRBJ2-2,TRBV20-1,SARDYPGRGAEELF
TRBJ2-1,TRBV4-3,ASSQDNDLAGYNEQF
TRBJ1-2,TRBV28,ASSFRSDNYGYT
TRBJ2-5,TRBV23-1,ASSHPQTEGSQETQY
TRBJ1-5,TRBV27,ASSYSAGNNQPQH
TRBJ2-7,TRBV28,ASSLTSGGEQY
TRBJ2-5,TRBV7-9,ASRPNIRGQETQY
TRBJ2-3,TRBV7-6,ASSLANEDTQY
TRBJ2-2,TRBV29-1,SVSGHKNTGELF
TRBJ1-2,TRBV27,ASSLSGQGLDGYT
TRBJ2-7,TRBV20-1,SASAREALSYEQY
TRBJ2-2,TRBV20-1,SAHDRGAGELF
TRBJ2-7,TRBV19,ASSIDGAWEQY
TRBJ2-5,TRBV27,ASGGETQY
TRBJ2-7,TRBV4-3,ASSQGLGRVYEQY
TRBJ1-2,TRBV9,ASSRSQGYGYT
TRBJ1-1,TRBV5-6,ASSLHSGTEAF
TRBJ2-5,TRBV5-1,ASSLEEETQY
TRBJ2-7,TRBV5-1,ASSLGTSGLYEQY
TRBJ2-1,TRBV6-2/TRBV6-3,ASSYSAGTGFYEQF
TRBJ1-4,TRBV12-3/TRBV12-4,ASTDPGEGNEKLF
TRBJ2-1,TRBV24-1,ATARSDRQF
TRBJ2-3,TRBV27,ASSYSRAGEVKPRTDTQY
TRBJ2-1,TRBV29-1,SVEVSLDYNELF
TRBJ2-7,TRBV5-6,ASSSGAPEQY
TRBJ1-1,TRBV6-5,ASSYGSGVGTEAF
TRBJ2-5,TRBV20-1,SARGQGTQQTQY
TRBJ2-3,TRBV4-3,ASGQERASTDTQY
TRBJ2-7,TRBV3-1,ASSQVQGFPTNEQY
TRBJ2-5,TRBV12-5,ASALAGGPSETQY
TRBJ1-1,TRBV29-1,SGDSTQAF
TRBJ2-2,TRBV6-2/TRBV6-3,ASSYSGAAGELF
TRBJ1-1,TRBV7-9,ACSLSQGMNTEAF
TRBJ2-7,TRBV4-1,ASSQTDRASYEQY
TRBJ1-1,TRBV6-2/TRBV6-3,ASSQQGAGEAF
TRBJ2-3,TRBV7-3,ASSLMGRVSDTQY
TRBJ2-3,TRBV19,ASSTISGGAFPDTQY
TRBJ1-1,TRBV5-8,ASSPPIVGANTEAF
TRBJ2-5,TRBV11-2,ASSLAAGMKTQY
TRBJ1-3,TRBV19,ASSMDTYSGNTIY
TRBJ1-5,TRBV3-2,ASSRDRGNQPQH
TRBJ1-5,TRBV19,ASSIALKTNQPQH
TRBJ1-1,TRBV20-1,SASPTGVDTEAF
TRBJ1-1,TRBV29-1,SVLDVEAF
TRBJ2-2,TRBV5-1,ASSATSYRSTGELF
TRBJ1-5,TRBV7-6,ASSSGGEPQH